The 31 T cell receptor beta chains given below trace back to one sample, sequenced in a study of Graves' ophthalmopathy and Graves' hyperthyroidism. Beta-chain TCR CDR3 regions were amplified from RNA transcripts. HTBI primers primed a first-round RT-PCR, and a second-round multiplex PCR followed. TCRdb processed the multiplex PCR reads anew with MiXCR; each CDR3 protein has one entry. Of 680,000 or so distinct CDR3 sequences listed, about 20% were seen once; the top ten hold roughly 6.9%. Sequencing was carried out using peripheral blood. These TCRs come from a woman aged 18-30 years with stable Graves' hyperthyroidism. Some clones in this sample may be carry-over from other donors' samples.

The CDR3 DNA sequence: TGTGCCAGCAGGGGGACAGCTCGGGGAGAGCAGTACTTC. It specifies CASRGTARGEQYF. This chain joins TRBV6-2 or TRBV6-3 and TRBJ2-7, with 7 bases that match TRBD1. The CDR3 loop spans 13 amino acids. Germline V lookup: CDR1 MNHEY, CDR2 SVGEGT. V lost 6 bases and J lost 7; bases outside the gene matches: 9.

In this sample, this clonotype turned up many times. The rearrangement joins TRBV7-9 to TRBJ2-7; the D gene is possibly TRBD2 (5 bases). The CDR3 loop spans 13 amino acids. Per germline, CDR1 SEHNR and CDR2 FQNEAQ (reference sequence). Trimming pared 3 bases from V and 2 bases from J, leaving 8 bases between. CDR3 bases: TGTGCCAGCAGCTTGGACTTCCCCTACGAGCAGTACTTC. This translates into CASSLDFPYEQYF.

V gene TRBV15 combines with J gene TRBJ2-7; 7 bases are shared with TRBD1. Germline V gives CDR1 LNHNV, CDR2 YYDKDF (reference sequence). With 5 bases clipped from V and 4 bases from J, the junction kept 5 bases outside the gene matches. The CDR3 covers 13 residues. The CDR3 loop is CATSPYRGYEQYF. CDR3 in DNA: TGTGCCACCAGCCCCTACAGGGGATACGAGCAGTACTTC.

The chain couples TRBV27 to TRBJ2-5; TRBD2 aligns across 8 bases. Trimming cost V 0 bases and J 0 bases; bases outside gene matches: 3. This CDR3 has 16 amino acids. The germline CDR1 and CDR2 sequences are MNHEY and SMNVEV (reference sequence). As DNA, the CDR3 is TGTGCCAGCAGTTTATCATCAGCGGGGGACCAAGAGACCCAGTACTTC. Translated: CASSLSSAGDQETQYF.

This clonotype was seen only a few times. In nucleotides, the CDR3 is TGTGCCAGCAGCTTAGCGACGGGGGCCACTGAAGCTTTCTTT. This gives the protein CASSLATGATEAFF. The chain joins TRBV7-9 to TRBJ1-1; D may be TRBD1 (6 bases). The CDR3 spans 14 residues. Trimming took off 0 bases at V and 4 bases at J, with 9 bases between the two ends. Per the germline V gene, CDR1 is SEHNR and CDR2 is FQNEAQ (reference sequence).

J is TRBJ2-7 and V is TRBV6-1; D is perhaps TRBD1 (7 bases). Germline V gene data show CDR1 as MNHNS and CDR2 as SASEGT. The V gene lost 7 bases and the J gene lost 3 bases, with 22 bases spanning the gap. CDR3 length: 16 residues. CDR3 residues: CASTDEGAGGSYEQYF. The CDR3 DNA follows: TGTGCCAGCACCGACGAAGGGGCAGGGGGGAGCTACGAGCAGTACTTC.

Ten or more counts support this clonotype. V is TRBV7-8 and J is TRBJ1-3; TRBD1 is a possible D gene (6 bases). The V gene's germline CDR1 is SGHVS and CDR2 FQNEAQ. This CDR3 contains 18 residues. V was pared by 5 bases and J by 4 bases, with 24 bases between. CDR3 sequence: CASSPAIRTGSSGNTIYF. The CDR3 region has the DNA TGTGCCAGCAGCCCCGCTATTCGTACAGGGAGTTCAGGAAACACCATATATTTT. Filled out from reference TRBV7-8 and TRBJ1-3, the complete variable domain reads GAGVSQSPRYKVAKRGQDVALRCDPISGHVSLFWYQQALGQGPEFLTYFQNEAQLDKSGLPSDRFFAERPEGSVSTLKIQRTQQEDSAVYLCASSPAIRTGSSGNTIYFGEGSWLTVV.

J is TRBJ1-1 and V is TRBV5-1; D remains unclear. The CDR3 consists of 15 residues. With 1 base removed from V and 0 bases from J, the gap between germline ends came to 10 bases. From germline, CDR1 is SGHRS and CDR2 YFSETQ. The CDR3 DNA follows: TGCGCCAGCAGCTTGTTCTCAGGCATGAACACTGAAGCTTTCTTT. It yields the protein CASSLFSGMNTEAFF.

Details on this clonotype: A much larger clone lies one base from this, so it may be a read error. The chain recombines TRBV5-5 with TRBJ2-7; maybe TRBD2 (5 bases). The CDR3 loop spans 15 amino acids. Trimming removed 4 bases from V and 3 bases from J, with 17 bases in between. Germline CDR1 SGHKS, CDR2 YYEKEE (reference sequence). CDR3 nucleotides: TGTGCCAGCAGCGCGAGGGTCAAGCCCGACTACGAGCAGTACGTC. As protein: CASSARVKPDYEQYV.

The chain is built from TRBV20-1 and TRBJ2-4; the D gene is possibly TRBD2 (6 bases). This CDR3 has 13 residues. V was shortened by 6 bases and J by 0 bases, with 9 bases between the two germline ends. CDR1 is DFQATT, CDR2 SNEGSKA, per germline (reference sequence). DNA for the CDR3: TGCAGTGCGTTACTAGCAGCCAAAAACATTCAGTACTTC. It is translated as CSALLAAKNIQYF.

This clonotype showed up many times. The gene calls are TRBV10-3 and TRBJ2-5; 9 nucleotides align to TRBD2. With 6 bases clipped from V and 3 bases from J, the junction kept 5 bases outside the gene matches. This CDR3 is built from 14 residues. CDR1 ENHRY and CDR2 SYGVKD come from the germline V gene. The CDR3 sequence: CAISSSGGEETQYF. The CDR3 DNA sequence: TGTGCCATCAGCAGTAGCGGGGGAGAAGAGACCCAGTACTTC.

This clonotype was recorded a few times. The V and J genes are TRBV6-2 or TRBV6-3 and TRBJ1-2, with a possible D match to TRBD1 (6 bases). Trimming pared 2 bases from V and 11 bases from J, leaving 15 bases between. The CDR3 runs to 13 residues. Germline V gene data show CDR1 as MNHEY and CDR2 as SVGEGT. In DNA, the CDR3 is TGTGCCAGCAGTTACCTCAGGGGCGCGGGATACACCTTC. Residues: CASSYLRGAGYTF.

CDR3 protein: CASSLSGPHETQYF. The CDR3 DNA follows: TGTGCCAGCAGTTTATCAGGACCACACGAGACCCAGTACTTC. This chain connects TRBV6-5 to TRBJ2-5; D is unresolved. Per germline, CDR1 MNHEY and CDR2 SVGAGI. There are 14 residues in the CDR3. The V end lost 4 bases, the J end lost 5 bases, and 14 bases lay between the germline ends.

Many counts were recorded for this clonotype. The chain carries TRBV4-1 and TRBJ2-5; 9 positions agree with TRBD2. The CDR3 loop spans 15 amino acids. V lost 0 bases, J lost 3 bases, and 2 bases stayed unmatched. Germline V gene sequence: CDR1 MGHRA, CDR2 YSYEKL. This chain's CDR3 is CASSQEAGGEETQYF. CDR3 DNA: TGCGCCAGCAGCCAAGAAGCGGGGGGAGAAGAGACCCAGTACTTC.

This clonotype has a count of ten or more. Without the conserved terminal phenylalanine or tryptophan, this CDR3 likely stems from a read error. The rearrangement links TRBV12-3 or TRBV12-4 to TRBJ1-1; D is unclear. The ends were cut back, 6 bases at V and 0 bases at J, with 11 bases in the middle. CDR3 length: 14 residues. The chain's CDR3 is CASRGVAMNTEAFL. As DNA, the CDR3 is TGTGCCAGCAGAGGTGTTGCTATGAACACTGAAGCTTTCCTT.

This clonotype was observed many times. This rearrangement joins TRBV13 to TRBJ2-5; 9 bases align to TRBD2. Germline trimming cut 3 bases from V and 1 base from J; bases unmatched to any gene: 6. Germline CDR1 PRHDT, CDR2 FYEKMQ (reference sequence). The CDR3 is made up of 16 amino acids. CDR3 bases: TGTGCCAGCAGCTTTCCTAGCGGGAAGATCCAAGAGACCCAGTACTTC. This sequence encodes CASSFPSGKIQETQYF.

Ten or more counts support this clonotype. The chain has TRBV11-1 and TRBJ1-1; D might be TRBD1 (5 bases). V was pared by 1 base and J by 1 base, with 19 bases between. The CDR3 runs 18 residues. Germline CDR1 SGHAT, CDR2 FQDESV (reference sequence). In nucleotides, the CDR3 is TGTGCCAGCAGCTTAGTTTTAGCGTGGGGCAAACCGAACACTGAAGCTTTCTTT. Amino acids: CASSLVLAWGKPNTEAFF.

The sample holds many counts of this clonotype. The DNA for the CDR3 is TGTGCCAGCAAGGAGCCACTCTTTCCTGAAGCTTTCTTT. This codes for CASKEPLFPEAFF. The rearrangement uses TRBV12-3 or TRBV12-4 and TRBJ1-1; D not certain. This CDR3 is 13 amino acids long. V shed 7 bases and J shed 6 bases, with 15 bases lying between them.

There are many counts of this clonotype. The chain uses TRBV28 and TRBJ1-5; the D gene is possibly TRBD1 (5 bases). The germline CDR1 and CDR2 sequences are MDHEN and SYDVKM. The length of the CDR3 is 13 residues. The V gene lost 8 bases and the J gene lost 0 bases, with 8 bases spanning the gap. The CDR3 region has the DNA TGTGCCAGCGAGACAGTTAGCAATCAGCCCCAGCATTTT. It translates to CASETVSNQPQHF.

This clonotype was detected many times. V and J are TRBV7-3 and TRBJ2-1; 10 bases align to TRBD2. The CDR3 is 15 residues long. Germline V gene data show CDR1 as SGHTA and CDR2 as FQGTGA. The ends lost 5 bases at V and 2 bases at J; junction bases unmatched: 3. The CDR3 DNA reads TGTGCCAGCAGCCCAAGCGGGGGGGCCTACAATGAGCAGTTCTTC. The encoded protein is CASSPSGGAYNEQFF.

This clonotype has just a few counts. The chain combines TRBV5-1 with TRBJ2-5, with 10 bases matching TRBD1. The CDR3 totals 15 residues. V shed 0 bases and J 4 bases; nucleotides not matched to a gene: 3. Germline lookup yields CDR1 SGHRS and CDR2 YFSETQ. The CDR3 sequence: CASSLGQGAAETQYF. The CDR3 DNA sequence: TGCGCCAGCAGCTTGGGACAGGGGGCTGCAGAGACCCAGTACTTC.

The chain combines TRBV24-1 with TRBJ1-5; TRBD1 aligns across 7 bases. Trimming removed 3 bases from V and 5 bases from J; junction bases left unmatched: 6. Germline V gene lookup returns CDR1 KGHDR and CDR2 SFDVKD. The CDR3 loop spans 15 amino acids. As DNA, the CDR3 is TGTGCCACCAGTGATAACGACAGGGACGATCAGCCCCAGCATTTT. Protein: CATSDNDRDDQPQHF.

This rearrangement joins TRBV6-2 or TRBV6-3 to TRBJ2-7; 7 nucleotides align to TRBD2. CDR1 is MNHEY, CDR2 SVGEGT, per germline. The CDR3 covers 17 residues. The CDR3 spells CFSSPSLPGRYSYEQYF. In nucleotides, the CDR3 is TGTTTTAGCAGTCCCTCCCTTCCCGGGAGGTACTCCTACGAGCAGTACTTC.

This clonotype was found a few times. This chain uses TRBV2 with TRBJ1-5; 10 bases are shared with TRBD1. The CDR3 has 14 residues. Germline V gene lookup returns CDR1 SNHLY and CDR2 FYNNEI. J lost 5 bases, V lost 6 bases, and 4 bases had no gene match. In DNA, the CDR3 is TGTGCCAGCAGGACAGGGGGCTTGGATCAGCCCCAGCATTTT. As protein: CASRTGGLDQPQHF.

With respect to this clonotype: This may arise from a read error, as a much more abundant clone is one base away. This sequence joins TRBV2 and TRBJ2-2, with TRBD1 identical over 7 bases. CDR1 is SNHLY and CDR2 is FYNNEI in the germline V gene. This CDR3 has 16 residues. The CDR3 region is CASRGWGQLNTGELCF. CDR3 DNA: TGTGCCAGCAGAGGTTGGGGACAGCTTAACACCGGGGAGCTGTGTTTT.

This clonotype was seen repeatedly, ten times or more. The chain uses TRBV19 and TRBJ2-2; D not certain. CDR3 length equals 15 residues. The germline gives CDR1 LNHDA, CDR2 SQIVND (reference sequence). V gave up 6 bases and J gave up 2 bases, with 13 bases separating them. This chain's CDR3 is CASRPMRANTGELFF. CDR3 bases: TGTGCCAGTAGGCCTATGCGTGCTAACACCGGGGAGCTGTTTTTT. The full variable domain, its missing parts supplied by reference TRBV19 and TRBJ2-2, is DGGITQSPKYLFRKEGQNVTLSCEQNLNHDAMYWYRQDPGQGLRLIYYSQIVNDFQKGDIAEGYSVSREKKESFPLTVTSAQKNPTAFYLCASRPMRANTGELFFGEGSRLTVL.

This clonotype occurred many times. The rearrangement uses TRBV24-1 and TRBJ1-2; the D gene is possibly TRBD1 (6 bases). Looked up from germline, CDR1 is KGHDR and CDR2 is SFDVKD. V was clipped by 0 bases and J by 9 bases, with 13 bases between them. This CDR3 is 14 amino acids long. In DNA form, the CDR3 reads TGTGCCACCAGTGATTTGCCCAGGGGTAGGAGCTACACCTTC. This encodes CATSDLPRGRSYTF.

The sample holds many counts of this clonotype. The chain joins TRBV29-1 to TRBJ1-5; D remains unclear. The V and J ends lost 4 bases and 3 bases respectively, with 10 bases between them. The CDR3 sequence is 13 residues long. Germline CDR1 and CDR2: SQVTM and ANQGSEA. Here the CDR3 reads CSVVQTVNQPQHF. CDR3 nucleotide sequence: TGCAGCGTTGTTCAAACAGTCAATCAGCCCCAGCATTTT.

The chain joins TRBV9 to TRBJ2-2; possible D gene TRBD2, 5 bases. The CDR3 spans 14 residues. V dropped 3 bases and J dropped 6 bases, with 12 bases sitting between them. Germline V gene sequence: CDR1 SGDLS, CDR2 YYNGEE. CDR3 amino acids: CASSARGPPGELFF. The CDR3 DNA follows: TGTGCCAGCAGCGCCCGAGGGCCCCCCGGGGAGCTGTTTTTT.

This chain connects TRBV20-1 to TRBJ2-7; no definite D call. The V and J ends lost 1 base and 4 bases respectively, with 11 bases between them. The CDR3 loop spans 13 amino acids. Per germline, CDR1 DFQATT and CDR2 SNEGSKA (reference sequence). CDR3 protein: CSARVPGRYEQYF. CDR3 nucleotides: TGCAGTGCTAGAGTTCCCGGGCGGTACGAGCAGTACTTC.

This clonotype showed up many times. This chain links TRBV19 with TRBJ2-7; a possible D gene is TRBD2 (6 bases). Trimming left V 4 bases short and J 6 bases short, with 13 bases between. The CDR3 is 13 residues long. CDR1 LNHDA and CDR2 SQIVND come from the germline V gene (reference sequence). The CDR3 DNA follows: TGTGCCAGTAGTAGTTGGCAGGGAGGCGAGCAGTACTTC. This gives the protein CASSSWQGGEQYF.